This TCR beta chain emerged from a study of cytomegalovirus exposure and HLA in healthy donors. Vbeta (60) and Jbeta (13) primers were used in the PCR. Sequencing was performed with immunoSEQ multiplex PCR; in TCRdb, only in-frame clones are kept and a portion is missing. This sample yields 100,000 to 150,000 clones, of which 75% to 85% are seen a single time; approximately 3.9% belongs to the top ten. The CDR3 consists of 14 residues. V lost 5 bases to trimming and J lost 6 bases, with 16 bases between them. Germline CDR1 and CDR2: LNHDA and SQIVND (reference sequence). V is TRBV19 and J is TRBJ1-2, with D possibly TRBD1 on 6 matching bases. The specimen sequenced was PBMCs. This TCR derives from a man aged 40-55 years in good health and CMV-seronegative. The CDR3: CASSVGGGGHGYTF. The DNA of the CDR3 is TGTGCCAGTAGTGTCGGAGGGGGAGGGCATGGCTACACCTTC.